This entry lists 18 T cell receptor beta chains sequenced from one sample in a study of graft-versus-host responses after intestinal transplantation. Libraries were prepared by immunoSEQ multiplex PCR; TCRdb keeps only in-frame clonotypes and omits some of them. The data show roughly 99,000 clones, around 88% seen once. The sample here was PBMCs, taken 255 days after intestinal transplant. These receptors were collected from a human patient who received an intestinal transplant, so some T cells may come from the graft donor.

To note about this clone: One end of the junction does not line up with germline, which may come from a read error. The rearrangement joins TRBV7-7 to TRBJ2-5; 7 bases are a match to TRBD2. Germline CDR1 is SSHAT and CDR2 is FNYEAQ (reference sequence). The length of the CDR3 is 14 residues. Here the CDR3 DNA reads TGTGCTAGCAGCCCCGGACTAGTAGGAGAGACCCAGTACTTC. As protein: CASSPGLVGETQYF.

The chain links TRBV6-5 to TRBJ2-3; D ambiguous. V was cut by 6 bases and J by 1 base, with 2 bases left in between. The germline gives CDR1 MNHEY, CDR2 SVGAGI. This CDR3 has 11 amino acids. DNA of the CDR3: TGTGCCAGCAGAGGCACAGATACGCAGTATTTT. Amino acids: CASRGTDTQYF.

This chain connects TRBV7-9 to TRBJ2-5; 16 bases are shared with TRBD2. J lost 0 bases, V lost 5 bases, and 6 bases had no gene match. The length of the CDR3 is 18 residues. Germline assignment: CDR1 SEHNR and CDR2 FQNEAQ (reference sequence). The CDR3 reads CASSPGLAGGSYQETQYF. As DNA, the CDR3 is TGTGCCAGCAGCCCGGGACTAGCGGGAGGGTCGTACCAAGAGACCCAGTACTTC.

This sequence joins TRBV10-1 and TRBJ2-3; D not certain. The V end was cut by 4 bases, the J end by 1 base, with 3 bases between. CDR1 WNHNN and CDR2 SYGVQD come from the germline V gene (reference sequence). There are 12 residues in the CDR3. The CDR3, as DNA: TGCGCCAGCAGTGGGGGCACAGATACGCAGTATTTT. Translation gives CASSGGTDTQYF.

The CDR3: CASSQEGEEGFSGNTIYF. CDR3 in DNA: TGTGCCAGCAGCCAAGAAGGTGAGGAGGGCTTCTCTGGAAACACCATATATTTT. This sequence joins TRBV4-2 and TRBJ1-3; D is unclear. Germline CDR1 LGHNA, CDR2 YNFKEQ. V dropped 0 bases and J dropped 0 bases, with 15 bases sitting between them. There are 18 residues in the CDR3.

This chain links TRBV6-6 with TRBJ2-7; 7 bases agree with TRBD1. With 10 bases clipped from V and 3 bases from J, the junction kept 12 bases outside the gene matches. The CDR3 spans 14 residues. CDR1 is MNHNY, CDR2 SVGAGI, per germline (reference sequence). This CDR3 reads CATKTGWGNYEQYV. The CDR3 region has the DNA TGTGCCACCAAGACAGGGTGGGGCAACTACGAGCAGTACGTC.

V usage is TRBV6-5 and J usage is TRBJ2-5; tentatively, D is TRBD2 (5 bases). Trimming pared 5 bases from V and 5 bases from J, leaving 15 bases between. The CDR3 has 14 amino acids. The germline gives CDR1 MNHEY, CDR2 SVGAGI. The CDR3 region is CASSRYSEMETQYF. CDR3 nucleotides: TGTGCCAGCAGTCGCTATAGCGAAATGGAGACCCAGTACTTC.

This rearrangement joins TRBV9 to TRBJ2-2; TRBD2 might be the D (5 bases). In germline, CDR1 is SGDLS, CDR2 YYNGEE. The CDR3 runs 14 residues. The V end was cut by 6 bases, the J end by 0 bases, with 9 bases between. The CDR3 reads CASTPGSNTGELFF. CDR3 in DNA: TGTGCCAGCACCCCGGGGTCGAACACCGGGGAGCTGTTTTTT. Full variable domain (rest looked up from reference TRBV9 and TRBJ2-2): DSGVTQTPKHLITATGQRVTLRCSPRSGDLSVYWYQQSLDQGLQFLIQYYNGEERAKGNILERFSAQQFPDLHSELNLSSLELGDSALYFCASTPGSNTGELFFGEGSRLTVL.

This sequence joins TRBV5-4 and TRBJ2-5; D is perhaps TRBD1 or TRBD2 (6 bases each). V was trimmed by 4 bases and J by 5 bases, leaving 15 bases between them. From germline, CDR1 is SGHNT and CDR2 YYREEE (reference sequence). The CDR3 is made up of 14 amino acids. DNA for the CDR3: TGTGCCAGCAGCCTGACTAGGAGGGGGGAGACCCAGTACTTC. It codes for CASSLTRRGETQYF. Full variable domain (remainder filled in from reference TRBV5-4 and TRBJ2-5): ETGVTQSPTHLIKTRGQQVTLRCSSQSGHNTVSWYQQALGQGPQFIFQYYREEENGRGNFPPRFSGLQFPNYSSELNVNALELDDSALYLCASSLTRRGETQYFGPGTRLLVL.

The chain employs TRBV19 and TRBJ1-2, with 10 bases fitting TRBD1. This CDR3 contains 14 residues. Germline CDR1 reads LNHDA; CDR2 reads SQIVND (reference sequence). V lost 5 bases, J lost 6 bases, and 6 bases stayed unmatched. CDR3 amino acids: CASSEAGTGDGYTF. The CDR3 DNA follows: TGTGCCAGTAGTGAAGCCGGGACAGGGGATGGCTACACCTTC.

The rearrangement uses TRBV6-1 and TRBJ2-5; the D is unclear. Trimming stripped 0 bases from V and 0 bases from J, with 5 bases between. Germline-derived CDR1 and CDR2 are MNHNS and SASEGT. The CDR3 extends over 14 amino acids. DNA of the CDR3: TGTGCCAGCAGTGAAGCTGCAAACCAAGAGACCCAGTACTTC. Translation: CASSEAANQETQYF.

This chain uses TRBV30 with TRBJ1-4, with 8 bases that match TRBD1. Germline V gives CDR1 GTSNPN, CDR2 SVGIG (reference sequence). The V segment lost 5 bases and the J segment 8 bases; nucleotides outside the gene matches: 4. This CDR3 is built from 12 residues. CDR3 DNA: TGTGCCTGGGGACAGGGAAACGAAAAACTGTTTTTT. Amino acids: CAWGQGNEKLFF.

The rearrangement uses TRBV28 and TRBJ2-1; 8 nucleotides line up with TRBD2. Germline V gene data show CDR1 as MDHEN and CDR2 as SYDVKM. With V trimmed by 4 bases and J by 3 bases, 5 bases remained unmatched. The CDR3 loop spans 15 amino acids. CDR3 in amino acids: CASSSPTSGYNEQFF. The CDR3 nucleotides are TGTGCCAGCAGTTCCCCCACTAGCGGCTACAATGAGCAGTTCTTC.

The chain employs TRBV7-3 and TRBJ2-3, with TRBD2 matching over 9 bases. Germline CDR1 is SGHTA and CDR2 is FQGTGA. The CDR3 extends over 13 amino acids. The ends lost 11 bases at V and 5 bases at J; junction bases unmatched: 8. The CDR3 DNA is TGTGCCTCGCGGGAGGGCGGTCGAGATACGCAGTATTTT. It encodes CASREGGRDTQYF.

The chain links TRBV7-9 to TRBJ1-5; D not resolved. The V end was cut by 1 base, the J end by 4 bases, with 2 bases between. The CDR3 runs 12 residues. Germline assignment: CDR1 SEHNR and CDR2 FQNEAQ (reference sequence). The CDR3 DNA sequence: TGTGCCAGCAGCTTAGGGAATCAGCCCCAGCATTTT. The encoded protein is CASSLGNQPQHF. Together with reference TRBV7-9 and TRBJ1-5, the CDR3 gives the full variable domain: DTGVSQNPRHKITKRGQNVTFRCDPISEHNRLYWYRQTLGQGPEFLTYFQNEAQLEKSRLLSDRFSAERPKGSFSTLEIQRTEQGDSAMYLCASSLGNQPQHFGDGTRLSIL.

The CDR3, as DNA: TGTGCCAGCTCAACTCCGGGACGGGCGGGCACTGAAGCTTTCTTT. Its translation is CASSTPGRAGTEAFF. The chain joins TRBV18 to TRBJ1-1, with a possible D match to TRBD1 (5 bases). The CDR3 runs 15 residues. V shed 5 bases and J shed 4 bases, with 17 bases lying between them. CDR1 is KGHSH and CDR2 is LQKENI in the germline V gene.

V and J are TRBV2 and TRBJ2-1; 9 nucleotides align to TRBD2. V shed 2 bases, J shed 7 bases, and the junction held 9 bases outside the gene matches. CDR3 length: 16 amino acids. CDR1 is SNHLY and CDR2 is FYNNEI in the germline V gene. The CDR3 DNA follows: TGTGCCAGCAGTGAATCAGTGGGGACTAGCTTGAATGAGCAGTTCTTC. Translated: CASSESVGTSLNEQFF.

V usage is TRBV27 and J usage is TRBJ2-3; no clear D gene. This CDR3 region has 13 residues. Germline loops: CDR1 MNHEY, CDR2 SMNVEV (reference sequence). V gave up 5 bases and J gave up 4 bases, with 10 bases separating them. The CDR3 here is CASSRTRSDTQYF. CDR3 bases: TGTGCCAGCAGTAGGACGAGGTCAGATACGCAGTATTTT.